This TCR beta chain was recorded in a study of shared T cell receptors in the human thymus. Libraries were prepared by immunoSEQ multiplex PCR; TCRdb keeps only in-frame clonotypes and omits some of them. The sample has hundreds of thousands of clones, approximately 87% seen once. The CDR3 runs to 18 residues. This clone has just a few counts. In addition, the sample was reused for a study of human thymus T cells. That report notes: In corrective heart surgery, resections were taken, and these provided the thymus tissue.

This clonotype originated in a boy less than two years old with a congenital heart defect. What was sequenced was thymocytes. The V and J genes are TRBV21-1 and TRBJ1-5; TRBD1 reflects the table's D call only, with no check against the DNA. TRBV21-1 is designated a pseudogene. The CDR3 coding sequence is TGTGCCAGCAGCTCTCTCAAAGCTGCAGGCTACAGCAATCAGCCCCAGCATTTT. Amino acids: CASSSLKAAGYSNQPQHF.